This T cell receptor (beta chain) was observed in a study of T-cell memory formation after mild COVID-19. Whole-study findings and limits: The finding that pre-infection memory included some responding clones suggested that cross-reactive memory joined. A second wave expanding day 15 to 37 was CD4+-biased; contracting clones were balanced. Contracting clones localized mainly to CM and EM when CD4+ and mainly to EMRA when CD8+.

In TCRdb, the 5' RACE reads were re-called with MiXCR into one record per CDR3 protein. This table holds 110,000 or so distinct CDR3 sequences, roughly a sixth found once. Concerning this clonotype: Its antigen is as yet unknown.

Germline V gene data show CDR1 as SGHDT and CDR2 as YYEEEE. This CDR3 spans 13 amino acids. Deletions cut 4 bases from V and 6 bases from J, with 13 bases between. The chain joins TRBV5-6 to TRBJ1-1, with no clear D. This TCR was sampled from a man between 18 and 35 years old who had mild COVID-19 (a few samples of this study predate the infection). Cell type and time point are not known. Sequenced input: PBMCs or a T cell subset sorted from them (not recorded which). The chain's CDR3 is CASSPAGWSEAFF. CDR3 bases: TGTGCCAGCAGCCCCGCCGGGTGGTCTGAAGCTTTCTTT.